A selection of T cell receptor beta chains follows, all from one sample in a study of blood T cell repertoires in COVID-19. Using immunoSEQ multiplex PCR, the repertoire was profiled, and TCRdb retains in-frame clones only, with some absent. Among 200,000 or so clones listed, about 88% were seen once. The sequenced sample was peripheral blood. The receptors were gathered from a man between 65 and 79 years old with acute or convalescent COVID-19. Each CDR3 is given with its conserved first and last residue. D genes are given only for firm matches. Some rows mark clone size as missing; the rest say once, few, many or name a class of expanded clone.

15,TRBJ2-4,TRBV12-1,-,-,TGTGCCAGCAGCGAAGGACAGCAAGCCAAAAACATTCAGTACTTC,CASSEGQQAKNIQYF
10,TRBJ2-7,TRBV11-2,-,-,TGTGCCAGCGGCAAATACGAGCAGTACTTC,CASGKYEQYF
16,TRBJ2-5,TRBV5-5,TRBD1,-,TGTGCCAGCAGCCGACCGGGACAGAGTCTACAAGAGACCCAGTACTTC,CASSRPGQSLQETQYF
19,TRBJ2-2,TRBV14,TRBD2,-,TGTGCCAGCAGCCATTTTTCTAGCGGGAGGAGTTGGAACACCGGGGAGCTGTTTTTT,CASSHFSSGRSWNTGELFF
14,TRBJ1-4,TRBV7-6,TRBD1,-,TGTGCCAGCAGCCTGGGACAGGCCCCTGAAAAACTGTTTTTT,CASSLGQAPEKLFF
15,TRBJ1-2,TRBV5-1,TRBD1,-,TGCGCCAGCAAAGGGGACAGCCAAACCCTCTATGGCTACACCTTC,CASKGDSQTLYGYTF
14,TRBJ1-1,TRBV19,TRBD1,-,TGTGCCAGTAGGACGGGACAGACGAACACTGAAGCTTTCTTT,CASRTGQTNTEAFF
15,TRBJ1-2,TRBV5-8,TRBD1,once,TGTGCCAGCAGCTTGAGGACAGGGGTATCGAATGGCTACACCTTC,CASSLRTGVSNGYTF
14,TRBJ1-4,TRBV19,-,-,TGTGCCAGTAGATTCCGGGAGCCTAATGAAAAACTGTTTTTT,CASRFREPNEKLFF
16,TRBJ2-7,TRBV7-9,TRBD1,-,TGTGCCAGCAGCTTAGTATCAGGACAGGGTCCCTACGAGCAGTACTTC,CASSLVSGQGPYEQYF
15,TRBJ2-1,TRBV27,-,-,TGTGCCAGCAGTTTTGAAGCCTCGCCCTACAATGAGCAGTTCTTC,CASSFEASPYNEQFF
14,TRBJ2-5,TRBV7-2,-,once,TGTGCCAGCAGCTTAATGGTGGGAGGGGGGACCCAGTACTTC,CASSLMVGGGTQYF
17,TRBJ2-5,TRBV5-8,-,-,TGTGCCAGCAGCTCCGGGACACAAAAACTAATCCAAGAGACCCAGTACTTC,CASSSGTQKLIQETQYF
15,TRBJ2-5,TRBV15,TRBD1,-,TGTGCCACCAGCAGGCGGACAGGGGGTGGCGAGACCCAGTACTTC,CATSRRTGGGETQYF
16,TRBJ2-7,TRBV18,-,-,TGTGCCAGCTCATACCTGGGAGGAGGCCTCTCCTACGAGCAGTACTTC,CASSYLGGGLSYEQYF
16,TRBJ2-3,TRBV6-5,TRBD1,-,TGTGCCAGCAGTTACTTAAAGACAGGGATCACAGATACGCAGTATTTT,CASSYLKTGITDTQYF
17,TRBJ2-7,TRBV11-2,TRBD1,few,TGTGCCAGCAGCATACTCCCCGGGACAGGGTATTGGTACGAGCAGTACTTC,CASSILPGTGYWYEQYF
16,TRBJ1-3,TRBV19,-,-,TGTGCCAGTAGCGACTTCAGGGGAGACTCTGGAAACACCATATATTTT,CASSDFRGDSGNTIYF
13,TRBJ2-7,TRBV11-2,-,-,TGTGCCAGCAGCGGACATATGGCGGGAGAGCAGTACTTC,CASSGHMAGEQYF
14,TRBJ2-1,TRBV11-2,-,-,TGTGCCAGCACCAGGGGGGCCTCCTACAATGAGCAGTTCTTC,CASTRGASYNEQFF
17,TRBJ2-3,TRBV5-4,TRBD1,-,TGTGCCAGCAGCCCCCCGGGGGCAGGGGGCCTCCCAGATACGCAGTATTTT,CASSPPGAGGLPDTQYF
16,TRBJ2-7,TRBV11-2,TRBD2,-,TGTGCCAGCAGCTTAAGACTAGCGGGAGTAGCGGTCGAGCAGTACTTC,CASSLRLAGVAVEQYF
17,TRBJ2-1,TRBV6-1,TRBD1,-,TGTGCCAGCAGTGATGCGGCCGGGGGACAGGGTTTAGATGAGCAGTTCTTC,CASSDAAGGQGLDEQFF
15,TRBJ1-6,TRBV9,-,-,TGTGCCAGCAGCGTACAGGGCACAGAGAATTCACCCCTCCACTTT,CASSVQGTENSPLHF
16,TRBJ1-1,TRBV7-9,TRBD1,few,TGTGCCAGCAGCTTAGACGGGACAGGGAGGAACACTGAAGCTTTCTTT,CASSLDGTGRNTEAFF
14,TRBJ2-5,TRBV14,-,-,TGTGCCAGCAGCCAAGGGGCGAGAAGAGAGACCCAGTACTTC,CASSQGARRETQYF
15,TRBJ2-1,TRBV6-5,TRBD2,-,TGTGCCAGCAGTTATTCTGGACTAGGAAATAATGAGCAGTTCTTC,CASSYSGLGNNEQFF
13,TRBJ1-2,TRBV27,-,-,TGTGCCAGCAGTTTACGGGAGGACTATGGCTACACCTTC,CASSLREDYGYTF
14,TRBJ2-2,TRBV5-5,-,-,TGTGCCAGCAGCTTGCGACTCCCTCCTGGGGAGCTGTTTTTT,CASSLRLPPGELFF
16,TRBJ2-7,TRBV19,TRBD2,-,TGTGCCAGTAGTATAGGAGGACTAGCGGGAGCTGGTGAGCAGTACTTC,CASSIGGLAGAGEQYF
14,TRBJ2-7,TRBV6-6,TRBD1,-,TGTGCCAGCAGCTCAGAACAGGGGTACTACGAGCAGTACTTC,CASSSEQGYYEQYF
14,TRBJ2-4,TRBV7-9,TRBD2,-,TGTGCCAGCAGCTCTTCCGTCGGACTAGCGATTCAGTACTTC,CASSSSVGLAIQYF
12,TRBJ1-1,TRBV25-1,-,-,TGTGCCAGCAGTCGGGGATGGACTGAAGCTTTCTTT,CASSRGWTEAFF
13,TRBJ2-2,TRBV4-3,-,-,TGCGCCAGCAGCCAACATGAGGGATGGGAGCTGTTTTTT,CASSQHEGWELFF
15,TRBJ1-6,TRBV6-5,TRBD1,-,TGTGCCAGCAGTTACGGGACAGCTGTTAATTCACCCCTCCACTTT,CASSYGTAVNSPLHF
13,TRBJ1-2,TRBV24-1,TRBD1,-,TGTGCCACCAGTGATGGACAGGGACGCGGCTACACCTTC,CATSDGQGRGYTF
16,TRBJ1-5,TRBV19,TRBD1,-,TGTGCCAGTAGTGCCCCCGGGACAGGGGGCGGTCAGCCCCAGCATTTT,CASSAPGTGGGQPQHF
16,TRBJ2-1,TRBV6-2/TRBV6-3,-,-,TGTGCCAGCAGTTACTCGGGTAGCGGCCAGGATAATGAGCAGTTCTTC,CASSYSGSGQDNEQFF
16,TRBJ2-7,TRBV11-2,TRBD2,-,TGTGCCAGCAGCTTAGGGACTAGCGGGAAGGTCTACGAGCAGTACTTC,CASSLGTSGKVYEQYF
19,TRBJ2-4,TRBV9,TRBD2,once,TGTGCCAGCAGCCCCACGACTAGCGGGAGTGCGATAGCCAAAAACATTCAGTACTTC,CASSPTTSGSAIAKNIQYF
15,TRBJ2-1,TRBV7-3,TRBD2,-,TGTGCCAGCAGCGCAGCGGGAGGATCCTACAATGAGCAGTTCTTC,CASSAAGGSYNEQFF
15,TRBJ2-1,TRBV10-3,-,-,TGTGCCATCAGTGAGAGGGACAACACCTACAATGAGCAGTTCTTC,CAISERDNTYNEQFF
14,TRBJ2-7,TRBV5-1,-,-,TGCGCCAGCAGCTCGGACAGTGCAACCTACGAGCAGTACTTC,CASSSDSATYEQYF
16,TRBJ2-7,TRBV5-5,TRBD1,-,TGTGCCAGCAGCTTCCCGGGACAGGGGGTTCCCTACGAGCAGTACTTC,CASSFPGQGVPYEQYF
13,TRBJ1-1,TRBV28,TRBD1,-,TGTGCCACCAGGGACAGCTTAAACACTGAAGCTTTCTTT,CATRDSLNTEAFF
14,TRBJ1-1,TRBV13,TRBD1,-,TGTGCCAGCAGCATGGACAGGGGGAAGACTGAAGCTTTCTTT,CASSMDRGKTEAFF
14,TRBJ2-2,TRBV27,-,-,TGTGCCAGCACCCCGGACAGACTTTCCGGGGAGCTGTTTTTT,CASTPDRLSGELFF
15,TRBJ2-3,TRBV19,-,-,TGTGCCAGTAGTCGACAGACAACTAGCACAGATACGCAGTATTTT,CASSRQTTSTDTQYF
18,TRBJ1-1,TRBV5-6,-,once,TGTGCCAGCAGCTTGGGGAGACAGAGACGCTACCCGCACACTGAAGCTTTCTTT,CASSLGRQRRYPHTEAFF
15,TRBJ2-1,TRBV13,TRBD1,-,TGTGCCAGCAGCCCCCCCGGGACAGGGTACGCCGAGCAGTTCTTC,CASSPPGTGYAEQFF
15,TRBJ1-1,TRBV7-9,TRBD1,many,TGTGCCAGCAGCCCCTCGGCAGGGGGCAACACTGAAGCTTTCTTT,CASSPSAGGNTEAFF
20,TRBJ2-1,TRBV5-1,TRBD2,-,TGCGCCAGCAGCTTGCCTTTGTGGACTAGCGGGAGGGCCGTCGGCAATGAGCAGTTCTTC,CASSLPLWTSGRAVGNEQFF